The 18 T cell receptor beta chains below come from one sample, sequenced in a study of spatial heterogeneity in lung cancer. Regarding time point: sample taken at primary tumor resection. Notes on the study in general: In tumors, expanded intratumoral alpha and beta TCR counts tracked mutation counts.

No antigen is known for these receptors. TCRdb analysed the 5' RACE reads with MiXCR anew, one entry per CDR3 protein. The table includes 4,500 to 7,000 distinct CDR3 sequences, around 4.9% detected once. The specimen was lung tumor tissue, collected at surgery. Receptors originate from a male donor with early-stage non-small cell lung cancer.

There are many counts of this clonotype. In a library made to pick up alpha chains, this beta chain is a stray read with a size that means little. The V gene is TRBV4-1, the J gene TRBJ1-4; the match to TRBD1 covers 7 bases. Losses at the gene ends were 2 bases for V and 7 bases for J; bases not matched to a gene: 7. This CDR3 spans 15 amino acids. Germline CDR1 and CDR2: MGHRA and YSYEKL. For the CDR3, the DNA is TGCGCCAGCAGCCAAAGGGGGCGCGTCGGTGAAAAACTGTTTTTT. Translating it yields CASSQRGRVGEKLFF.

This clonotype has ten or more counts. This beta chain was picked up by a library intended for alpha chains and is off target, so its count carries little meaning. The CDR3 is CSASTGDSAYGGYTF. The CDR3 nucleotides are TGCAGTGCATCGACAGGGGATTCCGCCTATGGGGGCTACACCTTC. This rearrangement joins TRBV20-1 to TRBJ1-2, with 8 bases aligning to TRBD1. The CDR3 covers 15 residues. CDR1 is DFQATT, CDR2 SNEGSKA, per germline (reference sequence). Trimming removed 6 bases from V and 8 bases from J; junction bases left unmatched: 17.

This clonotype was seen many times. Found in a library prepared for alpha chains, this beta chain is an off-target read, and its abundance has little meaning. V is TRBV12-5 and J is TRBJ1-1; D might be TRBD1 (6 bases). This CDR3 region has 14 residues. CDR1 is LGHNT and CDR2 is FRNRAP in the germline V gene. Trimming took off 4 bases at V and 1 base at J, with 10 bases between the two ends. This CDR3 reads CASGSGGQNTEAFF. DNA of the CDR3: TGTGCTAGTGGTTCGGGGGGGCAGAACACTGAAGCTTTCTTT. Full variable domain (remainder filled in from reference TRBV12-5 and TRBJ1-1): DARVTQTPRHKVTEMGQEVTMRCQPILGHNTVFWYRQTMMQGLELLAYFRNRAPLDDSGMPKDRFSAEMPDATLATLKIQPSEPRDSAVYFCASGSGGQNTEAFFGQGTRLTVV.

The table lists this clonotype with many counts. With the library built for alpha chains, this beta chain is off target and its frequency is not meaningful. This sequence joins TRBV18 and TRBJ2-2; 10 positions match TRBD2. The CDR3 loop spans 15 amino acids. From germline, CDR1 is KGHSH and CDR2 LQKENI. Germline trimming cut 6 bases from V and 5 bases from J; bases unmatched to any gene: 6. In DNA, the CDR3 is TGTGCCAGCTCGCCTAGCGGGAGAAGTACCGGGGAGCTGTTTTTT. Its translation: CASSPSGRSTGELFF.

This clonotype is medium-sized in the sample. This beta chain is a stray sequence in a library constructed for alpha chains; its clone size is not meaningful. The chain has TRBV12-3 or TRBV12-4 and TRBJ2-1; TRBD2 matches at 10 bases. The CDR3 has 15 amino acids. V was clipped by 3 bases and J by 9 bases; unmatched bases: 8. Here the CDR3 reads CASSFQREGQGEQFF. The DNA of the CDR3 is TGTGCCAGCAGTTTTCAGCGGGAGGGCCAGGGTGAGCAGTTCTTC.

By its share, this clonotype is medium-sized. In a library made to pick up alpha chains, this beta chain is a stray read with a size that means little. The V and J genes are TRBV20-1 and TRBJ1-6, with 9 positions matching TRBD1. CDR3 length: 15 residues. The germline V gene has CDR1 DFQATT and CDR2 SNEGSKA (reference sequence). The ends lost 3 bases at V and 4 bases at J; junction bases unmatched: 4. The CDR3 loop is CSASAGTGYNSPLHF. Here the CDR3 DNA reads TGCAGTGCTAGTGCAGGGACAGGGTATAATTCACCCCTCCACTTT.

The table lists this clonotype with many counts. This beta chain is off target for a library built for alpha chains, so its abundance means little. CDR3 sequence reads: CSARDLGNTEAFF. CDR3 DNA sequence: TGCAGTGCTAGAGATTTAGGGAACACTGAAGCTTTCTTT. The J gene is TRBJ1-1, the V gene TRBV20-1; D is ambiguous. From germline, CDR1 is DFQATT and CDR2 SNEGSKA (reference sequence). The CDR3 covers 13 residues. Trimming removed 0 bases from V and 1 base from J, with 6 bases in between.

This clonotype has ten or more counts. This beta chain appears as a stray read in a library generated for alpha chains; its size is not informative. This chain's CDR3 is CASSKATSYEQYF. Written as DNA, the CDR3 is TGTGCCAGCAGTAAAGCGACCTCCTACGAGCAGTACTTC. V is TRBV28 and J is TRBJ2-7; D unclear. There are 13 residues in the CDR3. CDR1 is MDHEN, CDR2 SYDVKM, per germline. V lost 5 bases, J lost 0 bases, and 8 bases lay in between.

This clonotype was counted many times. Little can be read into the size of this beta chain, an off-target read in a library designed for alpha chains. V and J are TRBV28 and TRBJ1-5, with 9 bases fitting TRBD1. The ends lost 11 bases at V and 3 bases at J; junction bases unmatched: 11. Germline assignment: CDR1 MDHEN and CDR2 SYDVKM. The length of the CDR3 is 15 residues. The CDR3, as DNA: TGTGCCGGCGACACCGGGACAGGGCTCAATCAGCCCCAGCATTTT. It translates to CAGDTGTGLNQPQHF. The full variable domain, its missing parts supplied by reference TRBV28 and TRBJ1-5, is DVKVTQSSRYLVKRTGEKVFLECVQDMDHENMFWYRQDPGLGLRLIYFSYDVKMKEKGDIPEGYSVSREKKERFSLILESASTNQTSMYLCAGDTGTGLNQPQHFGDGTRLSIL.

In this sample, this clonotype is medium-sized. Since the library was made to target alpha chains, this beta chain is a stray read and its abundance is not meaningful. The CDR3 region is CASSPLTGSSGNTIYF. The CDR3 coding sequence is TGTGCCAGCAGCCCACTAACAGGGAGCTCTGGAAACACCATATATTTT. The chain links TRBV5-6 to TRBJ1-3, with TRBD1 as a possible D gene (6 bases). Looked up from germline, CDR1 is SGHDT and CDR2 is YYEEEE. The V end lost 4 bases, the J end lost 0 bases, and 14 bases lay between the germline ends. This CDR3 region has 16 residues.

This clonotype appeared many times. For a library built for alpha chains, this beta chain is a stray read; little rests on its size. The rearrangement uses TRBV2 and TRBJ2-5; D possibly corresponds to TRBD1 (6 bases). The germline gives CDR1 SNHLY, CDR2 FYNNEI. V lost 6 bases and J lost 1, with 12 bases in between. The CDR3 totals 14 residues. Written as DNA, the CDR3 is TGTGCCAGCAGCCGGACAGACTCCCAAGAGACCCAGTACTTC. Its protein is CASSRTDSQETQYF.

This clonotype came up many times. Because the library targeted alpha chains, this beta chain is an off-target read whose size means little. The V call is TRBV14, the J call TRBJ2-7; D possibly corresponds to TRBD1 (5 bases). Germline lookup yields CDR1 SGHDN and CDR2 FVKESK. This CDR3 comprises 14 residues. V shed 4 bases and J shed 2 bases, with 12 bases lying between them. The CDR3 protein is CASSRAGFTYEQYF. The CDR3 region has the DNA TGTGCCAGCAGCCGCGCAGGGTTCACCTACGAGCAGTACTTC.

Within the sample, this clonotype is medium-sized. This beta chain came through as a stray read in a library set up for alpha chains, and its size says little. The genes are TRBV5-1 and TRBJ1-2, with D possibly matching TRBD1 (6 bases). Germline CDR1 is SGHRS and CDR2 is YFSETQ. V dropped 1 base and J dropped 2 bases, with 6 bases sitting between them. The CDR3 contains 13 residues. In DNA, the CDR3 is TGCGCCAGCAGCTTGCAGGGGAACTATGGCTACACCTTC. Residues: CASSLQGNYGYTF.

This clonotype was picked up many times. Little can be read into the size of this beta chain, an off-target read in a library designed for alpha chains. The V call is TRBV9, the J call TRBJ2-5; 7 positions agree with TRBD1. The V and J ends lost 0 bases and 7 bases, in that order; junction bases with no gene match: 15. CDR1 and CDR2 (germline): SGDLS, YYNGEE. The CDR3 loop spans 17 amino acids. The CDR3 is CASSVDPETGTKRTQYF. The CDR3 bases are TGTGCCAGCAGCGTAGACCCCGAGACAGGGACCAAGAGGACCCAGTACTTC.

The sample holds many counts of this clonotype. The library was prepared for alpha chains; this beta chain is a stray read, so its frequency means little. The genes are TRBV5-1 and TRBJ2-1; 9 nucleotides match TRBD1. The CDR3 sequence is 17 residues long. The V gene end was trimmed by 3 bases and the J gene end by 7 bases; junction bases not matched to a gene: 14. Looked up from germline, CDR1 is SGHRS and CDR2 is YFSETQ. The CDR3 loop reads CASSWQAQGAFFNEQFF. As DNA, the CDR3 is TGCGCCAGCAGCTGGCAAGCACAGGGGGCGTTTTTTAATGAGCAGTTCTTC.

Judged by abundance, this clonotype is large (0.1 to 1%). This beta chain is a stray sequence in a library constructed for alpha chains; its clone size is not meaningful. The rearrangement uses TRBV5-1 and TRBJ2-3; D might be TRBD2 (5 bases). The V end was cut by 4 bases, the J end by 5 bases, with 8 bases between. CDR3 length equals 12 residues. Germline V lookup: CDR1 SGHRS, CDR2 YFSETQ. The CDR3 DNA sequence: TGCGCCAGCAGCCGAGAGGGAGATACGCAGTATTTT. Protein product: CASSREGDTQYF.

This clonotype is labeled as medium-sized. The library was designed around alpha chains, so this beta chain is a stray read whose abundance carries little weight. CDR3 region: CASSLDGSNYGYTF. The CDR3, as DNA: TGCGCCAGCAGCTTGGACGGTTCTAACTATGGCTACACCTTC. The rearrangement uses TRBV5-1 and TRBJ1-2; no firm D call. V was trimmed by 0 bases and J by 0 bases, leaving 6 bases between them. CDR1 and CDR2 (germline): SGHRS, YFSETQ. The CDR3 covers 14 residues.

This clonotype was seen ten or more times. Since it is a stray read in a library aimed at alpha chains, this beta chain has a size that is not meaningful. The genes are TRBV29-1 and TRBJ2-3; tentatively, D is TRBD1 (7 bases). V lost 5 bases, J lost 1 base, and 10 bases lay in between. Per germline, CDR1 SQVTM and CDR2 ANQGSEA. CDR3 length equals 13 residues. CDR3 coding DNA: TGCAGCGTTAGCAGGGGGGGCACAGATACGCAGTATTTT. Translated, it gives CSVSRGGTDTQYF.